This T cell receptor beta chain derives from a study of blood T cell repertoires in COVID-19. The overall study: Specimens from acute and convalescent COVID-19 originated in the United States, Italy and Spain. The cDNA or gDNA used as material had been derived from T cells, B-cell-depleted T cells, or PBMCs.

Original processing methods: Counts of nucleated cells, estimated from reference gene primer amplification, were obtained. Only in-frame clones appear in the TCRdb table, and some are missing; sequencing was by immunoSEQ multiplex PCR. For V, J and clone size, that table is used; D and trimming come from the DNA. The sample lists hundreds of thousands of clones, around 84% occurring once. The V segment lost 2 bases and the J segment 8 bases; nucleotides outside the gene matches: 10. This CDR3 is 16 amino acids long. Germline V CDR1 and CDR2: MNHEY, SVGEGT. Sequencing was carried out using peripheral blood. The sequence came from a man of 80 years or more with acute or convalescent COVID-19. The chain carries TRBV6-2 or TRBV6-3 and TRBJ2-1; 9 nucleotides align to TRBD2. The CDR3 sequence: CASSYPPGLALDEQFF. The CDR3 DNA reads TGTGCCAGCAGTTACCCGCCCGGACTAGCGTTGGATGAGCAGTTCTTC.